This TCR beta chain was captured in a study of post-analysis software for immune sequencing data. Study results and limitations: About 5 TRBV segments occurring more often in patients than controls included TRBV5-6, TRBV5-1 and TRBV20-1.

CDR1 is SGHRS and CDR2 is YFSETQ in the germline V gene. The V and J ends lost 4 bases and 8 bases respectively, with 22 bases between them. CDR3 length equals 16 residues. Each TCR beta cDNA library carried unique molecular identifiers. TCRdb independently ran MiXCR on the PCR reads; one entry per CDR3 protein. The sample has hundreds of thousands of distinct CDR3 sequences, 55% to 60% seen once. With regard to this clonotype: The antigen is unknown.

This chain links TRBV5-1 with TRBJ2-1; D unclear. Sequenced material: blood. The sequence came from a girl aged 2 to 10 with multiple sclerosis. The CDR3 nucleotides are TGCGCCAGCAGCATCGCTGAAGCGAGGCCTGGGGATGAGCAGTTCTTC. This gives the protein CASSIAEARPGDEQFF.